One T cell receptor (beta chain) is described in this entry. The sample originates from a study of blood T cell repertoires in COVID-19. Generated by immunoSEQ multiplex PCR, the TCRdb table keeps only in-frame clones and is missing some. The profile shows about 270,000 clones, approximately 89% of them singletons. In germline, CDR1 is SNHLY, CDR2 FYNNEI. V was pared by 8 bases and J by 3 bases, with 7 bases of the junction left unmatched. This CDR3 has 15 amino acids. Sequencing input: PBMCs or T cells enriched from blood (not recorded which). The chain recombines TRBV2 with TRBJ1-2, with 12 positions matching TRBD1. The sequence came from a man aged 35 to 55 who had been exposed to COVID-19. The CDR3 loop reads CASPRGQGADYGYTF. The CDR3 DNA sequence: TGTGCCAGCCCAAGGGGACAGGGGGCTGACTATGGCTACACCTTC.